The present TCR beta chain was sequenced within a study of CD8 T cells in ankylosing spondylitis. Quantitative barcoded 5'-RACE was used to prepare TCR beta libraries. TCRdb analysed the 5' RACE reads with MiXCR anew, one entry per CDR3 protein. The table has some 180,000 distinct CDR3 sequences, around a sixth seen once. Findings and limits, study-wide: Reports of some motif variants in reactive arthritis synovial fluid and blood predate this one. A motif in TCR beta, a set of roughly eight highly homologous variants, appeared characteristic of ankylosing spondylitis blood.

With 2 bases removed from V and 1 base from J, the gap between germline ends came to 9 bases. The CDR3 runs 14 residues. CDR1 and CDR2 from the germline V gene are SGHKS and YYEKEE (reference sequence). This clonotype was picked up many times. Its antigen is currently unknown. Sequencing was done on a sample of blood, either unsorted or a sorted T cell fraction (not recorded which). V is TRBV5-5 and J is TRBJ2-5; no firm D call. The TCR sequence derives from a male donor under 30 with ankylosing spondylitis or in good health (not recorded which). Written as DNA, the CDR3 is TGTGCCAGCAGCTTCCTCGTTTCCCAAGAGACCCAGTACTTC. It yields the protein CASSFLVSQETQYF.